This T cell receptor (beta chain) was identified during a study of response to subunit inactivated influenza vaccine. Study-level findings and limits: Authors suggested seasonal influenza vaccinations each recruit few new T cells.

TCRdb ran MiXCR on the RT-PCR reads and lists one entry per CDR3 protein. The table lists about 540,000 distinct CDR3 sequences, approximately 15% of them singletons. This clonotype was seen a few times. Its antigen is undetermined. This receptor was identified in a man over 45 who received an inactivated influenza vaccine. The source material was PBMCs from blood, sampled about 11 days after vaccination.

In nucleotides, the CDR3 is TGTGCTAGTGGTTTCCGGGACGGGACCTACGAGCAGTACTTC. Protein: CASGFRDGTYEQYF. The chain combines TRBV12-5 with TRBJ2-7; D may correspond to TRBD1 or TRBD2 (5 bases each). The CDR3 runs to 14 residues. The germline CDR1 and CDR2 sequences are LGHNT and FRNRAP. The V end lost 3 bases, the J end lost 2 bases, and 11 bases lay between the germline ends.